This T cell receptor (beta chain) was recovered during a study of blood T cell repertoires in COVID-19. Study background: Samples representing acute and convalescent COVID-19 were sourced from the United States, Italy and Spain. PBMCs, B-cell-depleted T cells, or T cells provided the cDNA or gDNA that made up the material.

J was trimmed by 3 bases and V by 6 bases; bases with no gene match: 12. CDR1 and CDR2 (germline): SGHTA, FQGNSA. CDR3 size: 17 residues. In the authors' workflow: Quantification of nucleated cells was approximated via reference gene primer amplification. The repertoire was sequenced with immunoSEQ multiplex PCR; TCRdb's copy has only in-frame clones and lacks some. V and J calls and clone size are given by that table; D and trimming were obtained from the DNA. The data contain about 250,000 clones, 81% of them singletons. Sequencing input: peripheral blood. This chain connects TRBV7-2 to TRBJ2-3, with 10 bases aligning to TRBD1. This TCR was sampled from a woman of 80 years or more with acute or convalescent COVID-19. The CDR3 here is CASSKTTGGIGTDTQYF. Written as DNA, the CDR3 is TGTGCCAGCAGTAAAACGACAGGGGGCATTGGTACAGATACGCAGTATTTT.